The entry below gives a single T cell receptor (beta chain) sequence along with its context. The clone's antigen remains unknown. Nothing much larger sits one base from this clone, and base qualities are not available. The sample originates from a study of long-term antiretroviral therapy in people with HIV (dated by TCRdb to 2022 to 2024). Looking at the study overall: The earliest samples were collected about a decade before the 2015 WHO recommendation for immediate ART, when ART was typically delayed until CD4 counts fell. This retrospective serial study examined whether starting ART and sustained HIV suppression were associated with changes in the composition and diversity of the TRB repertoire in peripheral blood. From 30 to 35 adults with confirmed HIV infection, the cohort provided 150 to 200 cryopreserved PBMC samples, gathered serially across a mean of about six years (range 1-12). About 35% of the 30 participants with HIV were female. No cross-contamination during QIAcube processing was shown when test extractions of a monoclonal T-cell line were performed alongside 25 to 35 polyclonal samples. Beyond this particular receptor, the publication reports: Starting ART was linked to a significant rise in TRB diversity, yet even after long-term ART the diversity remained significantly lower than in transplant donor controls. Compared with controls, HIV repertoires had narrower CDR3 length ranges, and the network structure pointed to an antigen-experienced repertoire that shifted only slightly toward naive after ART. The samples span the years 2004 to 2017, and the ART regimens used at that time may not be as effective as current regimens. Because pre-ART samples had limited cell numbers, profiling was done on unsorted PBMC rather than on sorted CD4+ and CD8+ T cells. Limited PBMC availability meant only the TCR beta chain was sequenced, without alpha chain pairing. At every time point, the repertoire was dominated by expanded TRB clones first identified before ART initiation, although this dominance fluctuated and, in many PLHIV, declined after ART. No data were available on ART adherence, viral resistance or therapy changes, limiting inferences about post-ART repertoire changes.

The immunoSEQ hsTCRB v3.0 assay was used at survey level resolution for TRB variable region sequencing. The target sequencing depth for TRB was about 40,000-55,000 T-cell genomes per sample. TRB libraries were pooled and sequenced on an Illumina MiSeq using a v3 150-cycle kit. The published analysis was carried out like this. Repertoire analysis ran in R within a reproducible Nextflow workflow covering QC, data transformation and analysis. LymphoSeq2, an R package for AIRR-Seq data exploration, was used to implement custom analyses. Several samples that produced fewer than 5000 total TRB sequences were removed, so about 200 HIV repertoires were analyzed. Of the 188 retained HIV repertoires, over 55 were collected before and around 130 after ART initiation. Each repertoire was downsampled to 5000 TRB nucleotide sequences, and summary statistics were averaged across 100 downsampling iterations. Only TRB sequences with CDR3 regions of at least seven amino acids were retained for analysis. Two measures captured diversity: a Shannon entropy-derived clonality score and the Gini coefficient. In repertoire networks, the top 5000 CDR3 amino acid sequences were linked whenever an edit distance of one separated two sequences. GLIPH2 predicted antigen specificity groups and MHC restriction for TRB CDR3 amino acid sequences. To flag known CMV, EBV, HIV or tissue antigen associations, CDR3 amino acid sequences were matched against VDJdb and McPAS-TCR. Pre-ART, post-ART and control groups were compared with Wilcoxon signed-rank tests and Holm-Bonferroni correction. The table was pulled from immuneACCESS by TCRdb, which kept in-frame rearrangements only. Such tables lose some clones; where checked, under half of the loss comes from unresolved V genes, and the rest has no known cause. The V and J calls and the clone size are those of that table, but D and trimming were determined from the DNA. The sample table holds some 29,000 clones, of which around 90% were seen once. The ten biggest clones cover approximately 8% of the sample.

Inclusion was restricted to participants for whom at least one PBMC sample before ART initiation and at least two post-ART samples were available. All participants with HIV were treated in the United States of America. Before DNA extraction, cryopreserved samples of about 0.95-11 million PBMC were thawed and then washed. At the time of the earliest PBMC sample, participants with HIV were aged between roughly 20 and 60 years. PBMC samples from each participant spanned 1-4 timepoints before ART initiation and 2-8 timepoints after ART initiation, with a median of 7 samples. For every participant, serial HIV viral load, CD4+ T-cell count, ART history and demographic data were obtained. Genomic DNA was extracted from unsorted PBMC with a Qiagen kit on a QIAcube, processed in batches of 12 samples. The CDR3 contains 14 residues, cysteine and phenylalanine counted. Kept here is only the CDR3 DNA, which spans 42 bases and is read in frame from base 1. The germline ends are 14 bases apart after V is trimmed by 3 bases and J by 5 bases. CDR1 and CDR2, per the germline V gene, are MDHEN and SYDVKM.

The V and J genes are TRBV28 and TRBJ2-7; there is no confident call for the D gene. This clonotype was obtained from a man aged 45-60 years with HIV. The sequencing here drew on unsorted PBMCs, taken 3.2 years before starting antiretroviral therapy. The DNA reads TGTGCCAGCAGTTTGGGCCTTTCTGGCCACGAGCAGTACTTC. Its protein is CASSLGLSGHEQYF.